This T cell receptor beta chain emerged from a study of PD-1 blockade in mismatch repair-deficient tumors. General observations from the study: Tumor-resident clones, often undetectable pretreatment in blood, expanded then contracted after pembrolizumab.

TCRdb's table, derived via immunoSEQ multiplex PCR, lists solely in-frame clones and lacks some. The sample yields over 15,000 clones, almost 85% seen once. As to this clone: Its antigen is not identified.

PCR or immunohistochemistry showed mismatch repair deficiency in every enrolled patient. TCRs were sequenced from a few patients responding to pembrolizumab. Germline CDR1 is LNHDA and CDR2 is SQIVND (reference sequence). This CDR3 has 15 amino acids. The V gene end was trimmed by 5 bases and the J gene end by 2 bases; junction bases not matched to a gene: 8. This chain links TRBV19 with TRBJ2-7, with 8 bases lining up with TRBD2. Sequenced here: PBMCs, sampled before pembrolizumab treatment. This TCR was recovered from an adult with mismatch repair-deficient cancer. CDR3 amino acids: CASSPGSGSPYEQYF. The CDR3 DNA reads TGTGCCAGTAGTCCGGGGAGCGGGAGCCCCTACGAGCAGTACTTC.